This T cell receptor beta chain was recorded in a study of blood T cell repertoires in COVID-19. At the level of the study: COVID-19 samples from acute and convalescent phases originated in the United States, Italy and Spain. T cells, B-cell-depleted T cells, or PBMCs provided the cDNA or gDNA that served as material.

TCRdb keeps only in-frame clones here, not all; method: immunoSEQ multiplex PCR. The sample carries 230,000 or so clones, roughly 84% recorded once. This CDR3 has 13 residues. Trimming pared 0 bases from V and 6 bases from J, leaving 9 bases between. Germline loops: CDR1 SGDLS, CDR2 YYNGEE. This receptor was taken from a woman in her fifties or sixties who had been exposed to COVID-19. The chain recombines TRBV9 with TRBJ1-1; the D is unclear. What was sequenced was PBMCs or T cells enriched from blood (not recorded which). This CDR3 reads CASSVAASAEAFF. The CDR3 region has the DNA TGTGCCAGCAGCGTAGCTGCGTCTGCTGAAGCTTTCTTT.